This is a list of T cell receptor beta chains from one sample in a study of breast tumors, draining lymph nodes, adjacent tissues. Each CDR3 protein is one row after TCRdb ran MiXCR on the multiplex PCR reads. The repertoire has under 45,000 distinct CDR3 sequences, 36% of them found once; the top ten carry 11%. Specimen: breast tumor tissue. These receptors were taken from a female donor with breast cancer. Some clones in this sample may be carry-over from other donors' samples. Each CDR3 is given with its conserved first and last residue. D genes are given only for firm matches. Size is stated for part of the rows, as once, few or many counts, or as a class when the clone is expanded.

j_gene: TRBJ2-7
d_gene: TRBD2
abundance: NA
v_gene: TRBV3-1
CDR3nt: TGTGCCAGCAGCCGGACTAGCGGGACCGAGCAGTACTTC
CDR3aa: CASSRTSGTEQYF

j_gene: TRBJ2-7
d_gene: TRBD1
abundance: many
v_gene: TRBV7-3
CDR3nt: TGTGCCAGCAGCCAGGGGGCAGGCTACGAGCAGTACTTC
CDR3aa: CASSQGAGYEQYF

j_gene: TRBJ2-5
d_gene: NA
abundance: NA
v_gene: TRBV28
CDR3nt: TGTGCCAGCAGTTCACGGACACTTGGATATCAAGAGACCCAGTACTTC
CDR3aa: CASSSRTLGYQETQYF

j_gene: TRBJ2-3
d_gene: TRBD1
abundance: few
v_gene: TRBV5-8
CDR3nt: TGTGCCAGCAGCTTGGGACAGGGGGCCAGCACAGATACGCAGTATTTT
CDR3aa: CASSLGQGASTDTQYF

j_gene: TRBJ2-7
d_gene: NA
abundance: many
v_gene: TRBV7-2
CDR3nt: TGTGCCAGCAGCTATATCGGGCGGGAGCAGTACTTC
CDR3aa: CASSYIGREQYF

j_gene: TRBJ1-6
d_gene: NA
abundance: many
v_gene: TRBV9
CDR3nt: TGTGCCAGCAGCGTAAACGGGAGGGAAAATTCACCCCTCCACTTT
CDR3aa: CASSVNGRENSPLHF

j_gene: TRBJ1-5
d_gene: NA
abundance: many
v_gene: TRBV6-1
CDR3nt: TGTGCCAGCAGTGAAGGGATGAATCAGCCCCAGCATTTT
CDR3aa: CASSEGMNQPQHF

j_gene: TRBJ2-3
d_gene: NA
abundance: NA
v_gene: TRBV10-3
CDR3nt: TGTGCCACCCGCCCGGGACTGGGCACAGATACGCAGTATTTT
CDR3aa: CATRPGLGTDTQYF

j_gene: TRBJ2-5
d_gene: NA
abundance: many
v_gene: TRBV20-1
CDR3nt: TGCAGTGCAGGGCATTCAGAGACCCAGTACTTC
CDR3aa: CSAGHSETQYF

j_gene: TRBJ1-6
d_gene: NA
abundance: many
v_gene: TRBV7-9
CDR3nt: TGTGCCGCCCGATCCGGGAACGCTTCACCCCTCCACTTT
CDR3aa: CAARSGNASPLHF

j_gene: TRBJ2-5
d_gene: NA
abundance: NA
v_gene: TRBV4-3
CDR3nt: TGCGCCAGCAGCCAATTGATGGCGGGGCAAGAGACCCAGTACTTC
CDR3aa: CASSQLMAGQETQYF

j_gene: TRBJ2-4
d_gene: TRBD1
abundance: medium-sized
v_gene: TRBV5-5
CDR3nt: TGTGCCAGCAGCTCCGTCCCGGGACAGGTGGTCGCCAAAAACATTCAGTACTTC
CDR3aa: CASSSVPGQVVAKNIQYF

j_gene: TRBJ2-2
d_gene: TRBD2
abundance: many
v_gene: TRBV29-1
CDR3nt: TGCAGCGCTAGGACTAGCGGGGCCGGGGAGCTGTTTTTT
CDR3aa: CSARTSGAGELFF

j_gene: TRBJ2-3
d_gene: TRBD2
abundance: NA
v_gene: TRBV7-3
CDR3nt: TGTGCCAGCAGCCATAGCGGGAGCACAGATACGCAGTATTTT
CDR3aa: CASSHSGSTDTQYF

j_gene: TRBJ2-7
d_gene: TRBD2
abundance: many
v_gene: TRBV3-1
CDR3nt: TGTGCCAGCAGCCGACTAGCGGACGGCCGCGAGCAGTACTTC
CDR3aa: CASSRLADGREQYF

j_gene: TRBJ2-7
d_gene: TRBD1
abundance: NA
v_gene: TRBV5-5
CDR3nt: TGTGCCAGCAGCTTGAGGTTCACAGGGGGACGGGTCTACGAGCAGTACTTC
CDR3aa: CASSLRFTGGRVYEQYF

j_gene: TRBJ2-1
d_gene: NA
abundance: many
v_gene: TRBV3-1
CDR3nt: TGTGCCAGCAGCCAAGCCCCCGACAATGAGCAGTTCTTC
CDR3aa: CASSQAPDNEQFF

j_gene: TRBJ2-3
d_gene: NA
abundance: many
v_gene: TRBV29-1
CDR3nt: TGCAGCGTGGGGGAGTCCGGCACAGATACGCAGTATTTT
CDR3aa: CSVGESGTDTQYF

j_gene: TRBJ2-7
d_gene: NA
abundance: many
v_gene: TRBV19
CDR3nt: TGTGCCACCTCCCGAGGCGGTGCTAGATCCTACGAGCAGTACTTC
CDR3aa: CATSRGGARSYEQYF

j_gene: TRBJ1-5
d_gene: NA
abundance: many
v_gene: TRBV6-5
CDR3nt: TGTGCCAGCAGTTACTCGGGGGGGGCGGGTCAGCCCCAGCATTTT
CDR3aa: CASSYSGGAGQPQHF

j_gene: TRBJ1-2
d_gene: NA
abundance: many
v_gene: TRBV2
CDR3nt: TGTGCCAGCCCCTTTGGTATTTTGGGTGGTCCGGCCTACACCTTC
CDR3aa: CASPFGILGGPAYTF

j_gene: TRBJ1-2
d_gene: NA
abundance: once
v_gene: TRBV6-1
CDR3nt: TGTGCCAGCAGGAAGGACGGATTAAACTATGGCTACACCTTC
CDR3aa: CASRKDGLNYGYTF

j_gene: TRBJ1-2
d_gene: NA
abundance: many
v_gene: TRBV20-1
CDR3nt: TGCAGTGCTTACAGCTATGGCTACACCTTC
CDR3aa: CSAYSYGYTF

j_gene: TRBJ2-5
d_gene: NA
abundance: once
v_gene: TRBV30
CDR3nt: TGTGCCCGTCGGGGACCGGGTGAGACCCGGTACTTC
CDR3aa: CARRGPGETRYF

j_gene: TRBJ2-7
d_gene: NA
abundance: NA
v_gene: TRBV11-2
CDR3nt: TGTGCCAGCAGCTTCCAGGGCTACAAGCAGTACTTC
CDR3aa: CASSFQGYKQYF

j_gene: TRBJ1-2
d_gene: NA
abundance: many
v_gene: TRBV6-1
CDR3nt: TGTGCCAGCAAGGGAGGGGGGAACTATGGCTACACCTTC
CDR3aa: CASKGGGNYGYTF